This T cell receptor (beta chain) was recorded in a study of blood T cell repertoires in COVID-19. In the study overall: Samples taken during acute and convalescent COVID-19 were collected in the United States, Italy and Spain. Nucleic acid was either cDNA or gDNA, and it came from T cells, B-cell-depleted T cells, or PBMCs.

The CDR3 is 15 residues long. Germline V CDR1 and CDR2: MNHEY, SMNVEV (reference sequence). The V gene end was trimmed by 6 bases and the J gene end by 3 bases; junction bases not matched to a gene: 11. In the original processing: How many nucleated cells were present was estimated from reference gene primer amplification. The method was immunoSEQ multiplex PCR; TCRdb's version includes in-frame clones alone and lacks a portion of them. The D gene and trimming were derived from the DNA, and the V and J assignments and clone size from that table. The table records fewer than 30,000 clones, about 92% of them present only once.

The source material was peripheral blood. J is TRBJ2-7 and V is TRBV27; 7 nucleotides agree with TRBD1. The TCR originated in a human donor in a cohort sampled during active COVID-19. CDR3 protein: CASSPEGALLYEQYV. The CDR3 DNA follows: TGTGCCAGCAGCCCCGAGGGGGCCCTCCTCTACGAGCAGTACGTC.